The following is a T cell receptor beta chain sequence with its context. Its cognate antigen has yet to be identified. The input lacks base qualities; no much larger clone sits a single base away. CDR1 WNHNN and CDR2 SYGVQD were looked up in the germline V gene (reference sequence). The CDR3 contains 12 residues, cysteine and phenylalanine counted. Solely the CDR3 DNA is kept, with 36 bases framed from the first base. The V and J ends are trimmed by 9 bases and 7 bases, leaving 15 bases between them. These data belong to a study of cytomegalovirus exposure and HLA in healthy donors (TCRdb year 2017). General notes on the study: A later analysis indicated that the 100 to 150 validation repertoires were generated on the platform also employed for the 670 or so repertoires of the first cohort. The study was designed to test whether signatures of past pathogen exposure could be identified by cataloging public T cell receptors. A separate validation cohort of some 130 different subjects was used in addition to the approximately 640-subject first cohort. High-throughput TCR immunosequencing, statistical association of individual TCRs with disease status, and machine learning were combined to predict cytomegalovirus infection status.

The library was made by the immunoSEQ multiplex PCR assay. Under the source paper's analysis protocol: To diagnose cytomegalovirus status from the catalog of TCR beta chain sequences, a statistical classification framework was built. TCRdb provides this immuneACCESS table in a form limited to in-frame rearrangements. Some clones are lacking; in checked studies, under half of them reflect an unresolved V gene, and why the rest are absent is not known. D and trimming come from the DNA, and the V and J calls and clone size come from that table. The sample table shows approximately 64,000 clones, and around 89% are seen once. Of the sample, over 1.5% is held by the ten largest clones. Separate from the approximately 690-subject first cohort, the validation cohort of 120 subjects was the group to which the donors belonged. The research as a whole found: In both the original and validation cohorts, the classifier was reported to diagnose cytomegalovirus status with high specificity and sensitivity. A later analysis lacked HLA typing for the validation cohort, so it scored co-occurrence in that cohort across all 120 or so repertoires. In a later analysis, TCRs clustered in the first cohort were found to also tend to co-occur in the approximately 120 validation repertoires, with approximately 95% of cluster scores above 0. A total of some 180 TCR beta chains were listed by the study as associated with cytomegalovirus. The authors suggested that the approach could potentially be extended to other disease states and immunological phenotypes. While some public TCRs were present in many individuals, most TCR sequences turned up only very rarely across donors. A few of the identified cytomegalovirus-associated TCR beta chains were confirmed in vitro to be specific for cytomegalovirus antigens.

Here the chain combines TRBV10-1 and TRBJ1-1; no D gene is confidently identified. What was sequenced was PBMCs. The sequence came from a woman under 30 in good health and CMV-seronegative. The DNA sequence is as follows: TGCGCCAGGATCATATACTACGATGAAGCTTTCTTT. Translation gives CARIIYYDEAFF.